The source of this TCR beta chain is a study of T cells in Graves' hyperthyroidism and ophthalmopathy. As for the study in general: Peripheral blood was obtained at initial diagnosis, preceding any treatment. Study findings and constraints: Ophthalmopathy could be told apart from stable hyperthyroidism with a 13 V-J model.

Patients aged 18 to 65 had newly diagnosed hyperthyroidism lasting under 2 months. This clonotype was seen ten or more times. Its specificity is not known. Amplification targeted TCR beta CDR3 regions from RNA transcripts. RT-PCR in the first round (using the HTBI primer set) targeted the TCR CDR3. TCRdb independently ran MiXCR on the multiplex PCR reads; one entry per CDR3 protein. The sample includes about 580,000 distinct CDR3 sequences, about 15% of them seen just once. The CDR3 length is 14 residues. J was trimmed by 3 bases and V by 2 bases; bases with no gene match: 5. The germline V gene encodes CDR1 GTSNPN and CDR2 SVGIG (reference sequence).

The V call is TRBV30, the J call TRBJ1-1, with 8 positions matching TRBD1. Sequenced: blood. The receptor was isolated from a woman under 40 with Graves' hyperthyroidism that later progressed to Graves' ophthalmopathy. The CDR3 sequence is CAWSLGQGDTEAFF. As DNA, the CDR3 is TGTGCCTGGAGTCTAGGACAGGGCGACACTGAAGCTTTCTTT.